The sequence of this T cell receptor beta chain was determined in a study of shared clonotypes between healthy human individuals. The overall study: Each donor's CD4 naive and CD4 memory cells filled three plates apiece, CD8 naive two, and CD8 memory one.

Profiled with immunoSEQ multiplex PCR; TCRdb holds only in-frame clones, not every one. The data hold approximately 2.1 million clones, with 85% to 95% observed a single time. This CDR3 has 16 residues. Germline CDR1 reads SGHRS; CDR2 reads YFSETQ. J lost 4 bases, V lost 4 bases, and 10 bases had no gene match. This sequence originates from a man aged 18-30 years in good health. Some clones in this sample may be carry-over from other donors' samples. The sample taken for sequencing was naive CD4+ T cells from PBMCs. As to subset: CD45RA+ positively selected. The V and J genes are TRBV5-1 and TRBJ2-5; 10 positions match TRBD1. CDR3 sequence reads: CASSPRTGGGGETQYF. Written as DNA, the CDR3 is TGCGCCAGCAGCCCACGGACAGGGGGGGGTGGAGAGACCCAGTACTTC. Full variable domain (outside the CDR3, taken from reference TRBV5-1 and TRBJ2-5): KAGVTQTPRYLIKTRGQQVTLSCSPISGHRSVSWYQQTPGQGLQFLFEYFSETQRNKGNFPGRFSGRQFSNSRSEMNVSTLELGDSALYLCASSPRTGGGGETQYFGPGTRLLVL.